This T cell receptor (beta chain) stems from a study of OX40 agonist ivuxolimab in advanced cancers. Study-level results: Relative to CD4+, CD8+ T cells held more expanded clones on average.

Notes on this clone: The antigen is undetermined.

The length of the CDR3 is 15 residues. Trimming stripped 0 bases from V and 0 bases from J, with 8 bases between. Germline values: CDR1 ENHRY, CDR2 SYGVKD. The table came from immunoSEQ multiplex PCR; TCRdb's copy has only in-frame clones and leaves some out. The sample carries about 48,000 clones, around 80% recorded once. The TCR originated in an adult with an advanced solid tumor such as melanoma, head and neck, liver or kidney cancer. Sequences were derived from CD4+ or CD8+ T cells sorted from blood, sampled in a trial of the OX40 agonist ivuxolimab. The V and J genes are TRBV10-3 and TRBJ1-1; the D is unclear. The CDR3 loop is CAISESQDLNTEAFF. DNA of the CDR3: TGTGCCATCAGTGAGTCCCAGGACTTGAACACTGAAGCTTTCTTT.